The rows below give T cell receptor beta chains drawn from one sample of a study of breast tumors, draining lymph nodes, adjacent tissues. TCRdb recomputed calls from the multiplex PCR reads with MiXCR, one row per CDR3 protein. The sample has 180,000 or so distinct CDR3 sequences; around 29% are singletons. What was sequenced was axillary lymph node tissue. The receptors originated from a female donor with breast cancer. Some clones in this sample may be carry-over from other donors' samples. Each CDR3 is given with its conserved first and last residue. D genes are given only for firm matches. Expanded clones get a size class; other rows say once, few or many, or leave the size out.

clone size	D gene	V gene	J gene	CDR3 DNA	CDR3 protein
many	NA	TRBV20-1	TRBJ2-7	TGCAGTGCAACTAAAGCCGGGACATACTACGAGCAGTACTTC	CSATKAGTYYEQYF
many	TRBD2	TRBV14	TRBJ2-3	TGTGCCAGCAGCCAACTCGCGGGAGTTACGGATACGCAGTATTTT	CASSQLAGVTDTQYF
many	TRBD1	TRBV4-3	TRBJ2-7	TGCGCCAGCAGCCCCGGGACAGGGGTGCAGTACTTC	CASSPGTGVQYF
NA	NA	TRBV14	TRBJ2-2	TGTGCCACCTCCGGGACACCGAACACCGGGGAGCTGTTTTTT	CATSGTPNTGELFF
NA	NA	TRBV20-1	TRBJ1-2	TGCAGTGCCCAAAGGGGAGCGCGCTACGGCTACACCTTC	CSAQRGARYGYTF
many	NA	TRBV7-6	TRBJ2-3	TGTGCCAGCAGCTTAAAGGGAGGGGGGACAGATACGCAGTATTTT	CASSLKGGGTDTQYF
many	TRBD1	TRBV4-1	TRBJ1-2	TGCGCCAGCAGCCAAGATAGGGGGAGGGGGCAGAACGGCTACACCTTC	CASSQDRGRGQNGYTF
many	NA	TRBV9	TRBJ1-2	TGTGCCAGCAGCGTAGCTGCGACAGAGTCTTATGGCTACACCTTC	CASSVAATESYGYTF
many	TRBD2	TRBV10-2	TRBJ2-3	TGCGCCAGCAGCCGACTAGCGGGAGGGTCAGATACGCAGTATTTT	CASSRLAGGSDTQYF
many	NA	TRBV4-2	TRBJ2-3	TGTGCCAGCAGCCAAGGCGTAGCGGCCCAGGGCACAGATACGCAGTATTTT	CASSQGVAAQGTDTQYF
NA	TRBD1	TRBV18	TRBJ2-7	TGTGCTGGCTCACGTACAGGGGACCGACTCTACGAGCAGTACTTC	CAGSRTGDRLYEQYF
many	TRBD2	TRBV24-1	TRBJ2-1	TGTGCCACCAGCCCGGGGCTAGCGGGAGGTAATGAGCAGTTCTTC	CATSPGLAGGNEQFF
NA	NA	TRBV20-1	TRBJ2-2	TGCAGTGCTAAAAAACGGGTAGCCGGGGAGTTGTTTTTT	CSAKKRVAGELFF
NA	TRBD1	TRBV5-1	TRBJ1-4	TGCGCCAGCAGCCCCGGGACAGGAGCAACCAATGAAAAACTGTTTTTT	CASSPGTGATNEKLFF